This T cell receptor (beta chain) originates from a study of beta chain features in type 1 diabetes. Study results and caveats: Moderate but significant shortening of TCRB CDR3s was recorded in all four CD4+ subsets from Type 1 diabetes patients.

This clone has only a few counts. The antigen remains unidentified. The sequenced template was cDNA made from the entire isolated RNA. Clones were read by immunoSEQ multiplex PCR, and TCRdb kept only the in-frame ones, dropping some. The sample lists around 300,000 clones; approximately 16% were seen once. The CDR3 is 15 amino acids. Germline V lookup: CDR1 SGHNT, CDR2 YYREEE (reference sequence). V was clipped by 5 bases and J by 0 bases, with 13 bases between them. This clonotype was obtained from a young man with type 1 diabetes. This sequence joins TRBV5-4 and TRBJ2-3, with a possible D match to TRBD2 (6 bases). Sequencing used naive CD4+ T cells from blood. In DNA, the CDR3 is TGTGCCAGCAGAGGGGCGGGATCTAGCACAGATACGCAGTATTTT. It yields the protein CASRGAGSSTDTQYF.